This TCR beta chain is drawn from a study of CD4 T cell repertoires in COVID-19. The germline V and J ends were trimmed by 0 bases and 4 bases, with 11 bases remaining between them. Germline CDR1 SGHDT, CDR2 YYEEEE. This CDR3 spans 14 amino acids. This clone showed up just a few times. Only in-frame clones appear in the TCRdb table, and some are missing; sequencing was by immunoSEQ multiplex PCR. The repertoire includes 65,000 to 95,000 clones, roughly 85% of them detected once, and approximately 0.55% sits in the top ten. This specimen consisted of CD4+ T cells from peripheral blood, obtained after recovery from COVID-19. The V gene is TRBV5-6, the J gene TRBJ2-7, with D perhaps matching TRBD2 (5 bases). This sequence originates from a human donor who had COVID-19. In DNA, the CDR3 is TGTGCCAGCAGCTTGGCCTCGAGGGCGTACGAGCAGTACTTC. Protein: CASSLASRAYEQYF.